The present T cell receptor (beta chain) was sequenced within a study of T-cell reconstitution after alpha-beta-depleted transplantation in children. Germline-derived CDR1 and CDR2 are SGHRS and YFSETQ. This CDR3 is 14 amino acids long. The V end was cut by 1 base, the J end by 5 bases, with 12 bases between. The sample holds many counts of this clonotype. The antigen is undetermined. It was with unique molecular identifiers that the TCRbeta library was prepared. TCRdb independently ran MiXCR on the PCR reads; one entry per CDR3 protein. The repertoire includes about 980,000 distinct CDR3 sequences, about 31% of them detected once, and approximately 30% sits in the top ten. Regarding the study as a whole: Surviving recipient T cells and thymic progenitors accounted for the high day-60 TCRbeta diversity observed in some patients. T-cell numbers and diversity, one year after transplant, stemmed largely from T cells that were newly produced. Expanded graft clones, several hundred of them, were reportedly the source of alpha-beta T cells about two months after transplant.

This sequence originates from a boy in the first two years of life who had a stem cell transplant for SCID, so the T cells may come from the graft donor. Sequences were derived from PBMCs, mostly from graft donor cells, sampled 360 days after TCRalphabeta/CD19-depleted stem cell transplant. This rearrangement joins TRBV5-1 to TRBJ1-2; maybe TRBD1 (5 bases). The CDR3 DNA reads TGCGCCAGCAGCTTGTACCGAGAGGGGTATGGCTACACCTTC. Protein sequence: CASSLYREGYGYTF.